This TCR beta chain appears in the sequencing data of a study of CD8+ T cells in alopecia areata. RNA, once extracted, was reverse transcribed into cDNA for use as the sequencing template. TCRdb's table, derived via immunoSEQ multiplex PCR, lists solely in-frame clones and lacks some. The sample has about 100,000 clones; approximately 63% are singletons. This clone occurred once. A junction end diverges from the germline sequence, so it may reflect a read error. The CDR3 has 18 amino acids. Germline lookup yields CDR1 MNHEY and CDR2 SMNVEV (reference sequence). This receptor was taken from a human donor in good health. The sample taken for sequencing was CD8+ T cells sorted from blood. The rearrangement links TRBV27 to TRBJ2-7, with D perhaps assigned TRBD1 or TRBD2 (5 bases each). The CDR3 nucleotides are TGTGCCAGCAGTCCCATCCCCACTGGCAGGGTTCTACGAGGGATTTTAGATTTC. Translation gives CASSPIPTGRVLRGILDF.